This record concerns one T cell receptor (beta chain) sequence. No per-base quality is available; no much larger clone lies one base away. This specimen comes from a study of T cell repertoires in chronic hepatitis B (dated by TCRdb to the late 2010s). Library creation used the immunoSEQ multiplex PCR assay. Held by TCRdb, this immuneACCESS table contains in-frame sequences only and omits some clones. Under half of the omission traces to an unresolved V gene where checked; the cause of the rest is unknown. This sample is represented by over 450 clones; about four fifths of them were singletons. Of the sample, about 15% falls within the top ten clones. For CDR1 and CDR2, the germline V gene (reference sequence) lists LNHDA and SQIVND. CDR3 length: 15 amino acids, cysteine to phenylalanine. Of all the DNA, just the CDR3 is kept, 45 bases in frame from base 1. Unmatched junction bases come to 8, with V trimmed by 2 bases and J by 6 bases.

Specimen: HBV polymerase (pol387) epitope-specific CD8+ T cells from PBMCs. Recombination connected TRBV19 to TRBJ2-3; 7 bases in the junction line up with TRBD1. The receptor was isolated from a human donor with chronic hepatitis B virus infection. The CDR3 region has the sequence CASSILGRGWDTQYF. The DNA sequence is TGTGCCAGTAGTATACTCGGCAGGGGGTGGGATACGCAGTATTTT. The entire variable domain, with the stretches around the CDR3 drawn from the reference TRBV19 and TRBJ2-3 proteins, is DGGITQSPKYLFRKEGQNVTLSCEQNLNHDAMYWYRQDPGQGLRLIYYSQIVNDFQKGDIAEGYSVSREKKESFPLTVTSAQKNPTAFYLCASSILGRGWDTQYFGPGTRLTVL.